The 8 T cell receptor beta chains below all came from one sample that was sequenced in a study of T-cell reconstitution after alpha-beta-depleted transplantation in children. Unique molecular identifiers were used to barcode this TCRbeta library. TCRdb re-derived calls from the PCR reads in MiXCR, one entry per CDR3 protein. The sample lists some 220,000 distinct CDR3 sequences, approximately 9% occurring once. The source material was PBMCs from the stem cell graft donor, sampled from the stem cell graft. These TCRs come from a human donor who donated a stem cell graft to a child with acute lymphoblastic leukemia.

The chain combines TRBV7-9 with TRBJ1-5; possibly TRBD1 for D (5 bases). CDR1 and CDR2 (germline): SEHNR, FQNEAQ (reference sequence). CDR3 length: 16 amino acids. Trimming took 0 bases from V and 2 from J, leaving 11 bases between them. CDR3 residues: CASSLAAGPGNQPQHF. The CDR3 region has the DNA TGTGCCAGCAGCTTAGCGGCAGGGCCGGGCAATCAGCCCCAGCATTTT.

This clonotype was counted many times. V and J are TRBV7-9 and TRBJ2-3, with D maybe TRBD2 (5 bases). Germline loops: CDR1 SEHNR, CDR2 FQNEAQ (reference sequence). The length of the CDR3 is 15 residues. Trimming removed 6 bases from V and 1 base from J, with 14 bases in between. The CDR3 loop reads CASSIRGFGTDTQYF. The CDR3 coding sequence is TGTGCCAGCAGTATAAGAGGGTTTGGCACAGATACGCAGTATTTT.

This clonotype has only a few counts. The chain links TRBV27 to TRBJ2-1; 11 bases are shared with TRBD2. The CDR3 is 17 residues long. The germline gives CDR1 MNHEY, CDR2 SMNVEV (reference sequence). V gave up 5 bases and J gave up 0 bases; unmatched junction bases: 6. The DNA for the CDR3 is TGTGCCAGCAGTCTTTCTAGCGGGGGGAGCTCCTACAATGAGCAGTTCTTC. This gives the protein CASSLSSGGSSYNEQFF.

This clonotype came up many times. The chain combines TRBV12-3 or TRBV12-4 with TRBJ2-7, with D unresolved. CDR3 length equals 14 residues. The ends were cut back, 6 bases at V and 6 bases at J, with 18 bases in the middle. As DNA, the CDR3 is TGTGCCAGCAGCGAACATGGGGTGTTGGGCGAGCAGTACTTC. Its protein is CASSEHGVLGEQYF.

This clonotype has at least ten counts. The chain employs TRBV12-3 or TRBV12-4 and TRBJ2-3; 12 positions agree with TRBD2. The CDR3 length is 16 residues. Trimming cost V 5 bases and J 2 bases; bases outside gene matches: 5. DNA for the CDR3: TGTGCCAGCAGTAAAACTAGCGGGGGGTCCACAGATACGCAGTATTTT. Its translation is CASSKTSGGSTDTQYF.

This clonotype occurred a few times. The chain couples TRBV6-2 or TRBV6-3 to TRBJ1-4, with TRBD1 identical over 7 bases. The CDR3 extends over 14 amino acids. The germline gives CDR1 MNHEY, CDR2 SVGEGT. V lost 8 bases and J lost 8; bases outside the gene matches: 11. As DNA, the CDR3 is TGTGCCAGCGTCCGACAGGGAAGTTCGGAAAAACTGTTTTTT. The encoded protein is CASVRQGSSEKLFF.

In its sample, this clonotype was seen many times. The rearrangement joins TRBV28 to TRBJ2-3; a possible D gene is TRBD1 (6 bases). This CDR3 is built from 19 residues. Germline CDR1 MDHEN, CDR2 SYDVKM. With 5 bases removed from V and 5 bases from J, the gap between germline ends came to 29 bases. For the CDR3, the DNA is TGTGCCAGCAGTCCTAACTCATCCGGGACACCTGCTTGGGGAGATACGCAGTATTTT. Residues: CASSPNSSGTPAWGDTQYF.

This clonotype was counted many times. The chain links TRBV29-1 to TRBJ2-5, with 7 bases fitting TRBD1. The CDR3 has 14 amino acids. Trimming took 6 bases from V and 5 from J; bases not matched to a gene: 12. Germline loops: CDR1 SQVTM, CDR2 ANQGSEA. The CDR3 nucleotides are TGCAGCGTCAGCCTAACAGGGGTTTGGGAGACCCAGTACTTC. Encoded protein: CSVSLTGVWETQYF.